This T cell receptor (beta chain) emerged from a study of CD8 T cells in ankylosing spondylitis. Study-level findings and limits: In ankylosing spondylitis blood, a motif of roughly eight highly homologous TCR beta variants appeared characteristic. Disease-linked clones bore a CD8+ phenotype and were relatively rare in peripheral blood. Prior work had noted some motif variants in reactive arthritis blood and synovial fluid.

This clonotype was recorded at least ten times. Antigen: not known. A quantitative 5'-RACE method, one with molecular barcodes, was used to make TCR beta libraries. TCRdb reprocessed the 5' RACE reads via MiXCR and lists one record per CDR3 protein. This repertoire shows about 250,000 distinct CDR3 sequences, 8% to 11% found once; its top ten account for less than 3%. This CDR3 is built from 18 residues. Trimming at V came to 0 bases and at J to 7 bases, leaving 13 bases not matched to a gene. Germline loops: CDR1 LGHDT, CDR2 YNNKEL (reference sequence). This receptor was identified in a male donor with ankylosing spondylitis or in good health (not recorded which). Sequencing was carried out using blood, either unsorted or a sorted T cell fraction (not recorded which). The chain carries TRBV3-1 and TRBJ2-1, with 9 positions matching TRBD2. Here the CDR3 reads CASSQDRSSAGGNNEQFF. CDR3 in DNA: TGTGCCAGCAGCCAAGATCGGTCCTCAGCGGGAGGAAATAATGAGCAGTTCTTC.